This T cell receptor (beta chain) was documented in a study of cytomegalovirus exposure and HLA in healthy donors. General study points: The CMV antigen specificity of a few CMV-associated chains was confirmed through in vitro analysis.

The germline V gene encodes CDR1 MRHNA and CDR2 SNTAGT. This CDR3 has 15 residues. The V gene lost 7 bases and the J gene lost 0 bases, with 13 bases spanning the gap. Vbeta (60) and Jbeta (13) primers were used in the PCR. The table came from immunoSEQ multiplex PCR; TCRdb's copy has only in-frame clones and leaves some out. The sample records some 150,000 clones, roughly 77% being singletons. With regard to this clone: No antigen is known for it.

This chain connects TRBV6-4 to TRBJ2-1; unclear D gene. Sequenced material: PBMCs. The clonotype was recovered from a man aged 25 to 40 in good health and CMV-seropositive. Here the CDR3 reads CASKYSESSYNEQFF. The CDR3 coding sequence is TGTGCCAGCAAGTACAGTGAGAGCTCCTACAATGAGCAGTTCTTC.